This T cell receptor beta chain was recorded in a study of T cells in localized non-small cell lung cancer. Study conclusions and caveats: Heterogeneity cannot be ruled out, as sequencing used one tumor region only. When the top 100 tumor clones were examined, a median approximately 60 of them also appeared in the adjacent lung, which was paired and uninvolved. Maximal T cell clonality occurred in uninvolved adjacent lung, with tumor ranking below it.

TCRdb's table, derived via immunoSEQ multiplex PCR, lists solely in-frame clones and lacks some. The table records about 34,000 clones, roughly 86% of them present only once. Trimming took off 2 bases at V and 5 bases at J, with 13 bases between the two ends. Germline-derived CDR1 and CDR2 are SGHTA and FQGTGA. The CDR3 has 14 amino acids. As to this clone: What it recognizes is unknown.

Sequences were derived from peripheral blood, sampled before any cancer treatment. The chain carries TRBV7-3 and TRBJ2-7; D is unclear. The receptor comes from a woman aged 40-69 years with stage I lung adenocarcinoma. CDR3 region: CASSLQSIGDEQYF. CDR3 DNA sequence: TGTGCCAGCAGCTTACAGTCGATCGGAGACGAGCAGTACTTC.